This entry lists 6 T cell receptor beta chains sequenced from one sample in a study of blood T cell repertoires in COVID-19. Sequenced by immunoSEQ multiplex PCR; TCRdb stores in-frame clones only, minus some. The data contain roughly 200,000 clones, around 90% of them singletons. Input material: peripheral blood. These receptors were obtained from a man aged 40-55 years with active or convalescent COVID-19.

CDR3 in DNA: TGTGCCAGTAGTGTGTGGGGGGTTTCTTCCGGCTACAATGAGCAGTTCTTC. Translation: CASSVWGVSSGYNEQFF. This sequence joins TRBV19 and TRBJ2-1; weak D call: TRBD2 (6 bases). Trimming shortened V by 5 bases and J by 3 bases, and 20 bases separated the two germline ends. Germline V gives CDR1 LNHDA, CDR2 SQIVND (reference sequence). This CDR3 contains 17 residues. Combining the CDR3 with reference TRBV19 and TRBJ2-1 gives the whole variable domain DGGITQSPKYLFRKEGQNVTLSCEQNLNHDAMYWYRQDPGQGLRLIYYSQIVNDFQKGDIAEGYSVSREKKESFPLTVTSAQKNPTAFYLCASSVWGVSSGYNEQFFGPGTRLTVL.

The chain is built from TRBV7-9 and TRBJ1-6; D gene ambiguous. Germline V gene sequence: CDR1 SEHNR, CDR2 FQNEAQ (reference sequence). Trimming left V 1 base short and J 9 bases short, with 7 bases between. The CDR3 totals 13 residues. In DNA form, the CDR3 reads TGTGCCAGCAGCTTAGGCGGAGGTTCACCCCTCCACTTT. It codes for CASSLGGGSPLHF.

This rearrangement joins TRBV25-1 to TRBJ1-5; D is unclear. CDR1 MGHDK and CDR2 SYGVNS come from the germline V gene. Trimming cost V 1 base and J 5 bases, with 12 bases left between them. This CDR3 contains 15 residues. CDR3 nucleotide sequence: TGTGCCAGCAGTGAATCTGGTGTACTTCATCAGCCCCAGCATTTT. It encodes CASSESGVLHQPQHF.

This rearrangement joins TRBV25-1 to TRBJ1-4, with D unclear. Germline V lookup: CDR1 MGHDK, CDR2 SYGVNS. Trimming stripped 6 bases from V and 8 bases from J, with 16 bases between. The CDR3 contains 14 residues. The CDR3 bases are TGTGCCAGCAGCGAAAGAGGGCTGGGAGAAAAACTGTTTTTT. Protein sequence: CASSERGLGEKLFF.

The CDR3 reads CAISESTEVNTEAFF. The CDR3 DNA reads TGTGCCATCAGTGAGTCGACAGAAGTGAACACTGAAGCTTTCTTT. This rearrangement joins TRBV10-3 to TRBJ1-1; D perhaps matches TRBD1 (5 bases). The V end was cut by 0 bases, the J end by 0 bases, with 8 bases between. Germline V lookup: CDR1 ENHRY, CDR2 SYGVKD. The CDR3 loop spans 15 amino acids.

Only one count was recorded for this clone. V and J are TRBV2 and TRBJ2-3; D remains ambiguous. The CDR3 has 12 residues. V was shortened by 6 bases and J by 2 bases, with 6 bases between the two germline ends. Germline V CDR1 and CDR2: SNHLY, FYNNEI. In DNA form, the CDR3 reads TGTGCCAGCAGGTCATTCACAGATACGCAGTATTTT. Amino acids: CASRSFTDTQYF.